This T cell receptor (beta chain) was identified in a study of metastatic and nonmetastatic thyroid tumors. Study-level information: Repertoire data that came from the blood and tumor or nodule tissue of malignant and benign thyroid patients were compared.

This CDR3 has 14 residues. V shed 4 bases and J 7 bases; nucleotides not matched to a gene: 3. Germline V CDR1 and CDR2: SGHTA, FQGTGA. Original handling: Construction of a distant-metastasis classifier for papillary thyroid cancer relied on CDR3 differences across clinicopathological groups. From the PCR reads, TCRdb re-called clones with MiXCR. The V and J calls reflect TCRdb's pipeline rather than the authors' work. Counted here are nearly 15,000 clones, approximately 19% occurring once; the ten biggest clones make up roughly 14%. This clone is labeled medium-sized. Thyroid surgery was performed in patients who had received no treatment beforehand.

The material sequenced was blood. The TCR comes from a female donor with papillary thyroid cancer or a benign thyroid nodule (not recorded which). Some clones in this sample may be carry-over from other donors' samples. The J gene is TRBJ1-6, the V gene TRBV7-3, with TRBD1 matching 8 bases. DNA for the CDR3: TGTGCCAGCAGCTCACAGGGGGACAATTCACCCCTCCACTTT. It translates to CASSSQGDNSPLHF.